Listed here are 15 T cell receptor beta chains from one sample, sequenced in a study of OX40 agonist ivuxolimab in advanced cancers. Here immunoSEQ multiplex PCR was the method, and the copy in TCRdb shows in-frame clones only, minus some. The repertoire holds around 56,000 clones, 86% seen once, with 0.95% to 1.4% in the top ten. The sequenced sample was CD4+ or CD8+ T cells sorted from blood, obtained in a trial of the OX40 agonist ivuxolimab. Receptors were obtained from an adult with an advanced solid tumor such as melanoma, head and neck, liver or kidney cancer.

This clone was seen once. This chain connects TRBV30 to TRBJ2-1, with D tentatively TRBD2 (6 bases). The CDR3 is 12 amino acids. Germline assignment: CDR1 GTSNPN and CDR2 SVGIG (reference sequence). V lost 2 bases and J 8 bases, leaving 10 bases between the germline ends. CDR3 protein: CAWSSGPDEQFF. The CDR3 region has the DNA TGTGCCTGGAGTAGCGGGCCCGATGAGCAGTTCTTC.

In nucleotides, the CDR3 is TGCGCCAGCAGCCAGGACGGACGGGTGACCGGGGAGCTGTTTTTT. Its protein product is CASSQDGRVTGELFF. J is TRBJ2-2 and V is TRBV4-3; D not resolved. V lost 3 bases, J lost 5 bases, and 13 bases lay in between. The germline V gene has CDR1 LGHNA and CDR2 YSLEER. The CDR3 is made up of 15 amino acids.

The chain links TRBV11-1 to TRBJ2-4; 7 nucleotides agree with TRBD1. This CDR3 has 15 residues. The ends lost 6 bases at V and 2 bases at J; junction bases unmatched: 7. Germline V gene lookup returns CDR1 SGHAT and CDR2 FQDESV (reference sequence). This CDR3 is CASSLDRRTKNIQYF. DNA of the CDR3: TGTGCCAGCAGTTTGGACAGGAGAACCAAAAACATTCAGTACTTC.

The chain couples TRBV7-2 to TRBJ2-1; 7 nucleotides line up with TRBD1. Losses at the gene ends were 5 bases for V and 8 bases for J; bases not matched to a gene: 9. Per the germline V gene, CDR1 is SGHTA and CDR2 is FQGNSA. The length of the CDR3 is 14 residues. The CDR3 DNA sequence: TGTGCCAGCAGCCCACGACAGGGTTTCCATGAGCAGTTCTTC. Protein product: CASSPRQGFHEQFF.

The rearrangement uses TRBV11-2 and TRBJ2-5, with D unresolved. The CDR3 totals 13 residues. The V end was cut by 2 bases, the J end by 2 bases, with 6 bases between. The germline gives CDR1 SGHAT, CDR2 FQNNGV. CDR3 amino acids: CASSLSGQETQYF. The CDR3 DNA sequence: TGTGCCAGCAGCTTATCAGGTCAAGAGACCCAGTACTTC.

The genes are TRBV20-1 and TRBJ2-5, with 7 bases identical to TRBD1. Germline lookup yields CDR1 DFQATT and CDR2 SNEGSKA (reference sequence). After removal of 4 bases from V and 5 bases from J, the junction contained 1 base not matched to a gene. The CDR3 runs to 11 residues. The CDR3 loop is CSAIRGETQYF. CDR3 coding DNA: TGCAGTGCTATCAGGGGGGAGACCCAGTACTTC.

This clone was detected only once. V gene TRBV20-1 combines with J gene TRBJ1-2, with D unclear. V was shortened by 4 bases and J by 2 bases, with 2 bases between the two germline ends. CDR1 and CDR2 from the germline V gene are DFQATT and SNEGSKA (reference sequence). CDR3 length: 10 residues. The chain's CDR3 is CSAINYGYTF. The CDR3 DNA follows: TGCAGTGCTATAAACTATGGCTACACCTTC.

The V call is TRBV28, the J call TRBJ1-2, with D possibly being TRBD1 (5 bases). Trimming took 2 bases from V and 4 from J, leaving 32 bases between them. In germline, CDR1 is MDHEN, CDR2 SYDVKM. This CDR3 is built from 21 residues. The CDR3 loop is CASSLRVTLRSGAGRFYGYTF. The CDR3 DNA is TGTGCCAGCAGTTTAAGGGTGACTTTAAGGTCCGGGGCAGGGAGGTTCTATGGCTACACCTTC.

The gene calls are TRBV27 and TRBJ2-7; no firm D call. Per germline, CDR1 MNHEY and CDR2 SMNVEV (reference sequence). Trimming shortened V by 6 bases and J by 1 base, and 22 bases separated the two germline ends. This CDR3 region has 17 residues. CDR3 bases: TGTGCCAGCAGCCGCACGATAGGGTGGGAACTTTCCTACGAGCAGTACTTC. It encodes CASSRTIGWELSYEQYF.

The V gene is TRBV7-9, the J gene TRBJ1-5, with a tentative D call TRBD1 (6 bases). From germline, CDR1 is SEHNR and CDR2 FQNEAQ (reference sequence). V shed 6 bases and J shed 0 bases, with 9 bases lying between them. The CDR3 loop spans 14 amino acids. The CDR3 DNA is TGTGCCAGCAGGGGGGGCGGTAGCAATCAGCCCCAGCATTTT. Its protein is CASRGGGSNQPQHF. Complete variable domain (other parts from reference TRBV7-9 and TRBJ1-5): DTGVSQNPRHKITKRGQNVTFRCDPISEHNRLYWYRQTLGQGPEFLTYFQNEAQLEKSRLLSDRFSAERPKGSFSTLEIQRTEQGDSAMYLCASRGGGSNQPQHFGDGTRLSIL.

The chain uses TRBV7-8 and TRBJ1-4; no reliable D call. This CDR3 region has 13 residues. CDR1 and CDR2 from the germline V gene are SGHVS and FQNEAQ. V shed 5 bases and J shed 10 bases, with 14 bases lying between them. The CDR3 sequence: CASSLAALGKLFF. Written as DNA, the CDR3 is TGTGCCAGCAGCCTCGCAGCATTGGGAAAACTGTTTTTT.

The rearrangement joins TRBV7-2 to TRBJ2-7; 8 nucleotides match TRBD2. V was pared by 5 bases and J by 6 bases, with 6 bases of the junction left unmatched. The CDR3 covers 13 residues. Germline loops: CDR1 SGHTA, CDR2 FQGNSA. The CDR3 DNA sequence: TGTGCCAGCAGCCCCGGGGGGGCTGGCGAGCAGTACTTC. This sequence encodes CASSPGGAGEQYF.

The rearrangement uses TRBV11-3 and TRBJ2-7, with 13 bases fitting TRBD2. The V and J ends lost 1 base and 5 bases, in that order; junction bases with no gene match: 8. The CDR3 covers 17 residues. Germline assignment: CDR1 SGHNT and CDR2 YENEEA. The CDR3 region is CASSLGLAGGWENEQYF. The CDR3 nucleotides read TGTGCCAGCAGCTTAGGACTAGCGGGAGGATGGGAAAACGAGCAGTACTTC.

The rearrangement joins TRBV18 to TRBJ1-1; 9 bases agree with TRBD1. This CDR3 contains 15 residues. Germline CDR1 is KGHSH and CDR2 is LQKENI. J was trimmed by 2 bases and V by 2 bases; bases with no gene match: 3. In DNA, the CDR3 is TGTGCCAGCTCACCAGGGACAGGGCTTAACACTGAAGCTTTCTTT. Its protein is CASSPGTGLNTEAFF.

This clone was seen a handful of times. The chain is built from TRBV11-2 and TRBJ2-1, with D maybe TRBD2 (6 bases). V shed 5 bases and J shed 8 bases, with 25 bases lying between them. Germline V gene lookup returns CDR1 SGHAT and CDR2 FQNNGV. The CDR3 is made up of 17 amino acids. This CDR3 is CASSLKGPGVVRHEQFF. The CDR3 DNA follows: TGTGCCAGCAGCCTAAAGGGACCGGGAGTAGTTCGGCATGAGCAGTTCTTC.